The 28 T cell receptor beta chains below all came from one sample that was sequenced in a study of blood T cell repertoires in COVID-19. TCRdb's copy holds only in-frame clones and misses some; the assay was immunoSEQ multiplex PCR. Here the sample spans some 110,000 clones, around 74% being singletons. Sequencing was performed on peripheral blood. The receptors derive from a man older than 75 with COVID-19, enrolled during active disease.

The chain links TRBV11-3 to TRBJ2-1; TRBD1 agrees at 11 bases. The CDR3 consists of 15 residues. J gave up 10 bases and V 0 bases, and 5 bases lay outside the gene matches. Germline lookup yields CDR1 SGHNT and CDR2 YENEEA. The CDR3 loop is CASSLEGQGGYEQFF. CDR3 DNA sequence: TGTGCCAGCAGCTTAGAGGGACAGGGGGGTTACGAGCAGTTCTTC.

The CDR3 DNA is TGTGCCAGCAGCGTAGAGTACGGGAGGGTCACAGATACGCAGTATTTT. It is translated as CASSVEYGRVTDTQYF. This chain uses TRBV9 with TRBJ2-3, with 8 bases identical to TRBD2. This CDR3 comprises 16 residues. Per germline, CDR1 SGDLS and CDR2 YYNGEE. The trim removed 0 bases at V and 2 bases at J, leaving 5 bases unmatched.

The chain employs TRBV12-5 and TRBJ1-1; 9 bases are a match to TRBD1. V trimming: 6 bases; J trimming: 0 bases; junction bases outside the gene matches: 5. The CDR3 is 15 amino acids. Germline loops: CDR1 LGHNT, CDR2 FRNRAP. CDR3 nucleotides: TGTGCTAGTGGCCGGGACAGGGCGGTGAACACTGAAGCTTTCTTT. It specifies CASGRDRAVNTEAFF.

This clone has a handful of counts. This sequence joins TRBV5-1 and TRBJ2-1, with D possibly matching TRBD1 (5 bases). Trimming stripped 4 bases from V and 1 base from J, with 12 bases between. CDR3 length equals 15 residues. CDR1 is SGHRS, CDR2 YFSETQ, per germline. This chain's CDR3 is CASSPGHLSYNEQFF. DNA for the CDR3: TGCGCCAGCAGCCCCGGACATTTGTCCTACAATGAGCAGTTCTTC. The full variable domain, its missing parts supplied by reference TRBV5-1 and TRBJ2-1, is KAGVTQTPRYLIKTRGQQVTLSCSPISGHRSVSWYQQTPGQGLQFLFEYFSETQRNKGNFPGRFSGRQFSNSRSEMNVSTLELGDSALYLCASSPGHLSYNEQFFGPGTRLTVL.

V usage is TRBV6-5 and J usage is TRBJ1-5, with TRBD1 matching over 8 bases. Germline V CDR1 and CDR2: MNHEY, SVGAGI. The CDR3 extends over 15 amino acids. The V and J ends lost 5 bases and 0 bases, in that order; junction bases with no gene match: 3. CDR3 sequence: CASSRTGYSNQPQHF. In DNA, the CDR3 is TGTGCCAGCAGTCGGACAGGGTATAGCAATCAGCCCCAGCATTTT.

The CDR3 nucleotides read TGTGCTAGTGGTTTGGGGCAGGACACCGGGGAGCTGTTTTTT. This sequence encodes CASGLGQDTGELFF. The J gene is TRBJ2-2, the V gene TRBV12-5; D not resolved. The ends were cut back, 1 base at V and 3 bases at J, with 6 bases in the middle. CDR1 is LGHNT, CDR2 FRNRAP, per germline. There are 14 residues in the CDR3.

The chain joins TRBV5-6 to TRBJ1-3, with D possibly TRBD1 on 5 matching bases. Trimming removed 3 bases from V and 4 bases from J, with 8 bases in between. The CDR3 runs to 13 residues. Germline CDR1 reads SGHDT; CDR2 reads YYEEEE. The CDR3: CASSSDIGNTIYF. In nucleotides, the CDR3 is TGTGCCAGCAGCTCGGACATCGGAAACACCATATATTTT.

The chain couples TRBV9 to TRBJ2-5; maybe TRBD2 (6 bases). This CDR3 spans 15 amino acids. Germline CDR1 reads SGDLS; CDR2 reads YYNGEE. The V and J ends lost 0 bases and 5 bases respectively, with 14 bases between them. CDR3 sequence: CASSVGAPGRETQYF. CDR3 nucleotides: TGTGCCAGCAGCGTAGGGGCGCCTGGGAGGGAGACCCAGTACTTC.

This clone has only a few counts. This sequence joins TRBV15 and TRBJ2-7; 13 bases align to TRBD2. CDR1 and CDR2 (germline): LNHNV, YYDKDF (reference sequence). Unmatched junction bases numbered 4, after V lost 0 bases and J lost 5 bases. The CDR3 has 16 amino acids. CDR3 region: CATSRDHGTSGDEQYF. CDR3 in DNA: TGTGCCACCAGCAGAGATCATGGGACTAGCGGGGACGAGCAGTACTTC.

The gene calls are TRBV21-1 and TRBJ2-4; TRBD2 is the table's D call, not checked against the DNA. TRBV21-1 constitutes a pseudogene. The CDR3 runs 18 residues. The CDR3 bases are TGTGCCAGCAGCGCCCCCGGGCTGGGGGGGCCGGCCAAAAACATTCAGTACTTC. Translating gives CASSAPGLGGPAKNIQYF.

The J gene is TRBJ1-6, the V gene TRBV28; D is possibly TRBD1 (6 bases). V dropped 8 bases and J dropped 0 bases, with 20 bases sitting between them. Per germline, CDR1 MDHEN and CDR2 SYDVKM. This CDR3 region has 18 residues. The CDR3 region is CASGGRGQPSSYNSPLHF. In DNA, the CDR3 is TGTGCCAGCGGGGGGCGGGGGCAGCCGAGCTCCTATAATTCACCCCTCCACTTT.

The V and J genes are TRBV7-3 and TRBJ2-1; D may be TRBD2 (6 bases). Germline V gives CDR1 SGHTA, CDR2 FQGTGA. This CDR3 region has 17 residues. With 5 bases removed from V and 6 bases from J, the gap between germline ends came to 23 bases. The CDR3 DNA reads as TGTGCCAGCAGCCCAGCTAGGCGGGACCGGGCGAGCAATGAGCAGTTCTTC. It codes for CASSPARRDRASNEQFF.

The genes are TRBV5-1 and TRBJ2-3; 8 nucleotides match TRBD1. This CDR3 comprises 14 residues. Germline assignment: CDR1 SGHRS and CDR2 YFSETQ. With V trimmed by 3 bases and J by 7 bases, 7 bases remained unmatched. CDR3 amino acids: CASSWTGQINTQYF. The CDR3 DNA is TGCGCCAGCAGCTGGACAGGGCAGATCAATACGCAGTATTTT.

Points on this clone: At the DNA level, this CDR3 is encoded by other sequences in the same sample as well. The chain joins TRBV7-2 to TRBJ2-3; maybe TRBD1 (6 bases). V gave up 3 bases and J gave up 3 bases, with 10 bases separating them. This CDR3 spans 14 amino acids. In germline, CDR1 is SGHTA, CDR2 FQGNSA. CDR3 amino acids: CASSLGASTDTQYF. The DNA of the CDR3 is TGTGCCAGCAGCTTGGGGGCATCGACAGATACGCAGTATTTT.

This clone was counted a single time. The chain links TRBV19 to TRBJ1-2; maybe TRBD1 (5 bases). There are 13 residues in the CDR3. CDR1 is LNHDA and CDR2 is SQIVND in the germline V gene (reference sequence). V was cut by 5 bases and J by 7 bases, with 14 bases left in between. CDR3 sequence reads: CASSASGHGGYTF. The CDR3 DNA reads as TGTGCCAGTAGTGCCTCAGGGCACGGTGGCTACACCTTC.

The chain has TRBV29-1 and TRBJ2-1; D is perhaps TRBD2 (5 bases). Germline V gives CDR1 SQVTM, CDR2 ANQGSEA. This CDR3 is built from 12 residues. V was shortened by 8 bases and J by 8 bases, with 16 bases between the two germline ends. In DNA form, the CDR3 reads TGCAGCCTAGCTAGCTATGGGGATGAGCAGTTCTTC. Protein product: CSLASYGDEQFF.

J is TRBJ1-1 and V is TRBV4-1; D is undetermined. V lost 1 base to trimming and J lost 10 bases, with 19 bases between them. This CDR3 spans 15 amino acids. Germline lookup yields CDR1 MGHRA and CDR2 YSYEKL. The CDR3 bases are TGCGCCAGCAGCCAAGGCGAGGGTACCCGAGGGCGAGCTTTCTTT. Protein product: CASSQGEGTRGRAFF.

This chain uses TRBV7-9 with TRBJ2-2; D might be TRBD2 (5 bases). Per germline, CDR1 SEHNR and CDR2 FQNEAQ (reference sequence). V dropped 7 bases and J dropped 5 bases, with 14 bases sitting between them. CDR3 length: 14 residues. This CDR3 reads CASILEEFTGELFF. The CDR3 DNA follows: TGTGCCAGCATCTTGGAGGAATTTACCGGGGAGCTGTTTTTT.

This chain joins TRBV7-9 and TRBJ1-3, with 8 nucleotides matching TRBD1. The trim removed 5 bases at V and 1 base at J, leaving 7 bases unmatched. Per germline, CDR1 SEHNR and CDR2 FQNEAQ (reference sequence). This CDR3 region has 16 residues. In DNA, the CDR3 is TGTGCCAGCAGCCCGACAGGGGCAGTTTCTGGAAACACCATATATTTT. Translating gives CASSPTGAVSGNTIYF.

The V call is TRBV11-1, the J call TRBJ2-5; 10 bases align to TRBD1. Trimming cost V 5 bases and J 5 bases; bases outside gene matches: 8. The CDR3 sequence is 15 residues long. The germline CDR1 and CDR2 sequences are SGHAT and FQDESV (reference sequence). The CDR3 reads CASSTRQGAQETQYF. The DNA for the CDR3 is TGTGCCAGCAGCACAAGACAGGGGGCGCAGGAGACCCAGTACTTC.

The count of this clone is one. The chain uses TRBV5-1 and TRBJ2-1, with 11 bases fitting TRBD2. The germline V gene encodes CDR1 SGHRS and CDR2 YFSETQ. After removal of 4 bases from V and 7 bases from J, the junction contained 4 bases not matched to a gene. The CDR3 consists of 14 residues. Here the CDR3 reads CASSLLAGGNEQFF. The DNA of the CDR3 is TGCGCCAGCAGCCTCTTAGCGGGAGGGAATGAGCAGTTCTTC.

This chain connects TRBV19 to TRBJ2-7; 10 nucleotides match TRBD1. Trimming at V came to 3 bases and at J to 4 bases, leaving 12 bases not matched to a gene. This CDR3 region has 17 residues. Per germline, CDR1 LNHDA and CDR2 SQIVND (reference sequence). Written as DNA, the CDR3 is TGTGCCAGTAGTATTATTGGGGCGGACAGGGGGGCATACGAGCAGTACTTC. Translating it yields CASSIIGADRGAYEQYF.

With respect to this clone: The same CDR3 can be traced to other DNA sequences in this sample. CDR3 amino acids: CASSLGTSAYNEQFF. For the CDR3, the DNA is TGTGCCAGCAGCTTGGGGACTAGCGCCTACAATGAGCAGTTCTTC. This rearrangement joins TRBV5-4 to TRBJ2-1; 9 nucleotides match TRBD2. Germline CDR1 SGHNT, CDR2 YYREEE (reference sequence). V lost 0 bases and J lost 2; bases outside the gene matches: 0. The CDR3 sequence is 15 residues long.

The chain couples TRBV12-3 or TRBV12-4 to TRBJ1-5; D not certain. The CDR3 is 13 residues long. Between the trimmed V and J ends, which lost 3 bases and 0 bases, there was a span of 3 bases. CDR3 sequence reads: CASSFHSNQPQHF. The CDR3 region has the DNA TGTGCCAGCAGTTTCCATAGCAATCAGCCCCAGCATTTT.

The chain joins TRBV5-5 to TRBJ1-3; 8 nucleotides match TRBD1. This CDR3 is built from 16 residues. With V trimmed by 6 bases and J by 1 base, 9 bases remained unmatched. Germline V CDR1 and CDR2: SGHKS, YYEKEE (reference sequence). The CDR3 spells CASNPGQGESGNTIYF. CDR3 nucleotides: TGTGCCAGCAACCCCGGACAGGGAGAGTCTGGAAACACCATATATTTT.

J is TRBJ2-1 and V is TRBV24-1, with a weak D call TRBD1 (5 bases). The germline V and J ends were trimmed by 1 base and 0 bases, with 18 bases remaining between them. Per germline, CDR1 KGHDR and CDR2 SFDVKD. There are 19 residues in the CDR3. In DNA form, the CDR3 reads TGTGCCACCAGTGATTTTGGAGCTGGGGCGACCCCCTCCTACAATGAGCAGTTCTTC. This encodes CATSDFGAGATPSYNEQFF.

The rearrangement joins TRBV19 to TRBJ1-2; perhaps TRBD1 as D (5 bases). Germline V lookup: CDR1 LNHDA, CDR2 SQIVND (reference sequence). V was shortened by 3 bases and J by 6 bases, with 11 bases between the two germline ends. The CDR3 has 13 residues. CDR3 protein: CASSIRTFDGYTF. CDR3 nucleotide sequence: TGTGCCAGTAGTATCCGGACATTCGATGGCTACACCTTC. Drawing the rest from reference TRBV19 and TRBJ1-2, the complete variable domain is DGGITQSPKYLFRKEGQNVTLSCEQNLNHDAMYWYRQDPGQGLRLIYYSQIVNDFQKGDIAEGYSVSREKKESFPLTVTSAQKNPTAFYLCASSIRTFDGYTFGSGTRLTVV.

The genes are TRBV19 and TRBJ1-1, with D perhaps TRBD1 (6 bases). V was trimmed by 5 bases and J by 1 base, leaving 11 bases between them. This CDR3 comprises 14 residues. Germline CDR1 is LNHDA and CDR2 is SQIVND (reference sequence). The CDR3 region has the DNA TGTGCCAGTAGTGCGGGGGGCCGGAACACTGAAGCTTTCTTT. Protein: CASSAGGRNTEAFF.